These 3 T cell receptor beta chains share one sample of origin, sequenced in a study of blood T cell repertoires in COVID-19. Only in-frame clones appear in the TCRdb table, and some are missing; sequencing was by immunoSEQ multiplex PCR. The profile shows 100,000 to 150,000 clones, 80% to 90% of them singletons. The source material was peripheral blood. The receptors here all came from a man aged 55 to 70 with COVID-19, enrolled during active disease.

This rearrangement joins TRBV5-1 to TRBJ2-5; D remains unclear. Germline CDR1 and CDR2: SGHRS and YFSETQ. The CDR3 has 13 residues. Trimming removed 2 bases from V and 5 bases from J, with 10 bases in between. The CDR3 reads CASSFGGWETQYF. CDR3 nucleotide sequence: TGCGCCAGCAGCTTTGGCGGATGGGAGACCCAGTACTTC.

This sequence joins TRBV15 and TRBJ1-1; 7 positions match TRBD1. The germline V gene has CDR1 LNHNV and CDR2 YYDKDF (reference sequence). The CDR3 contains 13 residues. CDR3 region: CAVRQGGEREAFF. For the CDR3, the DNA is TGTGCTGTGCGACAGGGAGGAGAGAGGGAAGCTTTCTTT.

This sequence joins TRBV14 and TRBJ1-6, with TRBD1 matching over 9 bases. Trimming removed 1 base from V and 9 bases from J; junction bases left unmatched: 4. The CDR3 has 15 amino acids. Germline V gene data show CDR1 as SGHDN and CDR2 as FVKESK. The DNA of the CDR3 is TGTGCCAGCAGCCAAGCTACAGGGGGCGGTTCACCCCTCCACTTT. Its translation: CASSQATGGGSPLHF.